The 17 T cell receptor beta chains presented below share a single source sample, sequenced in a study of shared clonotypes between healthy human individuals. Sequenced by immunoSEQ multiplex PCR; TCRdb stores in-frame clones only, minus some. The sample has 2 million to 3 million clones, 93% seen once. The sample comprised naive CD4+ T cells from PBMCs. Described subset: CD45RA+ positively selected. The receptors were sampled from a young man in good health. Some clones in this sample may be carry-over from other donors' samples.

V is TRBV6-6 and J is TRBJ2-7; D ambiguous. CDR1 is MNHNY and CDR2 is SVGAGI in the germline V gene (reference sequence). Between the trimmed V and J ends, which lost 0 bases and 2 bases, there was a span of 5 bases. This CDR3 contains 13 residues. Here the CDR3 DNA reads TGTGCCAGCAGTTACTCGCTAGCCTACGAGCAGTACTTC. Translation: CASSYSLAYEQYF.

The chain joins TRBV28 to TRBJ1-3; D is undetermined. From germline, CDR1 is MDHEN and CDR2 SYDVKM. Trimming cost V 6 bases and J 8 bases, with 17 bases left between them. The CDR3 covers 14 residues. The CDR3 coding sequence is TGTGCCAGCAGCCCCCTATCCAGTGGCGACACCATATATTTT. Its translation: CASSPLSSGDTIYF.

The V gene is TRBV2, the J gene TRBJ2-5; tentative D call: TRBD1 (5 bases). The J call may be mistaken, given a closer DNA end match to TRBJ2-7. The CDR3 is made up of 12 amino acids. Germline CDR1 is SNHLY and CDR2 is FYNNEI. In DNA form, the CDR3 reads TGTGCCAGCAGTGGACAGTCCTACGAGCAGTACTTC. It codes for CASSGQSYEQYF.

This clone was picked up a small number of times. This chain uses TRBV2 with TRBJ1-1, with D possibly being TRBD1 (6 bases). Germline V gene sequence: CDR1 SNHLY, CDR2 FYNNEI. V lost 8 bases and J lost 6, with 16 bases in between. CDR3 length: 13 amino acids. CDR3 in amino acids: CASGNAGEAEAFF. As DNA, the CDR3 is TGTGCCAGCGGGAATGCAGGGGAGGCTGAAGCTTTCTTT.

In this sample, this clone turned up once. The rearrangement links TRBV6-5 to TRBJ1-6; D unclear. The CDR3 sequence is 15 residues long. Germline loops: CDR1 MNHEY, CDR2 SVGAGI. Trimming removed 2 bases from V and 0 bases from J, with 5 bases in between. The CDR3 here is CASSYGSSYNSPLHF. In nucleotides, the CDR3 is TGTGCCAGCAGTTACGGGAGCTCCTATAATTCACCCCTCCACTTT.

The rearrangement links TRBV5-1 to TRBJ2-7; D gene uncertain. The CDR3 contains 15 residues. The V end was cut by 0 bases, the J end by 2 bases, with 12 bases between. CDR1 is SGHRS and CDR2 is YFSETQ in the germline V gene. The CDR3 loop is CASSLVSSATYEQYF. The CDR3 DNA reads TGCGCCAGCAGCTTGGTTTCATCAGCTACCTACGAGCAGTACTTC.

This clone was observed once. V usage is TRBV7-6 and J usage is TRBJ1-1; 8 bases are shared with TRBD1. Germline lookup yields CDR1 SGHVS and CDR2 FNYEAQ. There are 15 residues in the CDR3. V dropped 2 bases and J dropped 0; count of bases not matched to a gene: 2. The CDR3 DNA reads TGTGCCAGCAGCTTAATGGGACAGGTGAACACTGAAGCTTTCTTT. This encodes CASSLMGQVNTEAFF.

V usage is TRBV7-9 and J usage is TRBJ1-2, with 7 bases fitting TRBD1. Germline CDR1 SEHNR, CDR2 FQNEAQ (reference sequence). V was pared by 3 bases and J by 7 bases, with 8 bases of the junction left unmatched. The CDR3 contains 14 residues. DNA of the CDR3: TGTGCCAGCAGCTTCCTTGGCACAGGGGTTGGCTACACCTTC. As protein: CASSFLGTGVGYTF.

The chain joins TRBV10-3 to TRBJ2-2, with D perhaps matching TRBD1 (6 bases). Trimming stripped 6 bases from V and 4 bases from J, with 15 bases between. This CDR3 is 15 amino acids long. Looked up from germline, CDR1 is ENHRY and CDR2 is SYGVKD. The CDR3 loop reads CAIRNAGVSTGELFF. The DNA for the CDR3 is TGTGCCATCAGGAATGCAGGGGTTAGCACCGGGGAGCTGTTTTTT.

The chain has TRBV7-2 and TRBJ2-2; 7 nucleotides align to TRBD1. The CDR3 length is 15 residues. Germline assignment: CDR1 SGHTA and CDR2 FQGNSA. J was trimmed by 6 bases and V by 5 bases; bases with no gene match: 9. The CDR3 sequence is CASSLRTGRAGELFF. CDR3 sequence (DNA): TGTGCCAGCAGCCTTAGGACAGGCAGGGCCGGGGAGCTGTTTTTT.

The chain couples TRBV2 to TRBJ2-7; possible D gene TRBD2, 6 bases. The V gene's germline CDR1 is SNHLY and CDR2 FYNNEI. V gave up 8 bases and J gave up 0 bases, with 14 bases separating them. The CDR3 totals 14 residues. In DNA, the CDR3 is TGTGCCAGCGATCGGGGGATTAGCTCCTACGAGCAGTACTTC. The encoded protein is CASDRGISSYEQYF.

The chain is built from TRBV7-2 and TRBJ2-3, with TRBD2 matching 12 bases. Germline V gene data show CDR1 as SGHTA and CDR2 as FQGNSA. The CDR3 sequence is 17 residues long. The V gene end was trimmed by 5 bases and the J gene end by 0 bases; junction bases not matched to a gene: 6. The CDR3 spells CASSPGLAGSSTDTQYF. The CDR3 coding sequence is TGTGCCAGCAGCCCGGGACTAGCGGGTTCTAGCACAGATACGCAGTATTTT.

This clone has just one count. CDR3 bases: TGTGCCAGCAGCTTACTAGGGACCGAGACCCAGTACTTC. This gives the protein CASSLLGTETQYF. The gene calls are TRBV7-6 and TRBJ2-5, with D perhaps matching TRBD1 or TRBD2 (5 bases each). Germline CDR1 and CDR2: SGHVS and FNYEAQ. This CDR3 region has 13 residues. Trimming shortened V by 2 bases and J by 5 bases, and 9 bases separated the two germline ends.

The rearrangement links TRBV6-6 to TRBJ1-1, with D perhaps matching TRBD1 (6 bases). Trimming removed 2 bases at V and 3 bases at J, with 10 bases between. There are 14 residues in the CDR3. From germline, CDR1 is MNHNY and CDR2 SVGAGI (reference sequence). This CDR3 is CASSYPRQDTEAFF. Written as DNA, the CDR3 is TGTGCCAGCAGTTACCCACGACAGGACACTGAAGCTTTCTTT.

The chain joins TRBV2 to TRBJ2-1; 10 nucleotides agree with TRBD1. This CDR3 has 14 amino acids. After removal of 4 bases from V and 8 bases from J, the junction contained 5 bases not matched to a gene. The germline V gene encodes CDR1 SNHLY and CDR2 FYNNEI. In DNA form, the CDR3 reads TGTGCCAGCAGTGCACTTGGACAGGGGGATGAGCAGTTCTTC. This translates into CASSALGQGDEQFF.

The rearrangement links TRBV4-1 to TRBJ2-4; possible D gene TRBD1, 7 bases. Germline V lookup: CDR1 MGHRA, CDR2 YSYEKL. The CDR3 is made up of 16 amino acids. Trimming took 1 base from V and 7 from J, leaving 17 bases between them. CDR3: CASSQVRAGGRNIQYF. Here the CDR3 DNA reads TGCGCCAGCAGCCAAGTAAGGGCAGGGGGGAGGAACATTCAGTACTTC.

V is TRBV28 and J is TRBJ2-7; no definite D call. This CDR3 region has 12 residues. Germline values: CDR1 MDHEN, CDR2 SYDVKM. Trimming cost V 7 bases and J 2 bases, with 9 bases left between them. The CDR3 here is CASTKRTYEQYF. The CDR3 DNA reads TGTGCCAGCACGAAAAGGACCTACGAGCAGTACTTC.